The 19 T cell receptor beta chains in this list originate from one sample, sequenced in a study of blood T cell repertoires in COVID-19. Using immunoSEQ multiplex PCR, the repertoire was profiled, and TCRdb retains in-frame clones only, with some absent. Here the sample spans hundreds of thousands of clones, approximately 90% being singletons. The sequencing input was peripheral blood. Every receptor here comes from a young woman with active or convalescent COVID-19.

The V and J genes are TRBV7-9 and TRBJ1-2; D is unclear. This CDR3 contains 13 residues. Trimming took off 5 bases at V and 5 bases at J, with 12 bases between the two ends. The germline CDR1 and CDR2 sequences are SEHNR and FQNEAQ (reference sequence). CDR3 in DNA: TGTGCCAGCAGCACACTAGTGGAATATGGCTACACCTTC. It translates to CASSTLVEYGYTF.

The chain combines TRBV4-1 with TRBJ2-7; the match to TRBD2 covers 9 bases. This CDR3 contains 17 residues. Unmatched junction bases numbered 8, after V lost 0 bases and J lost 2 bases. CDR1 is MGHRA and CDR2 is YSYEKL in the germline V gene. The CDR3 nucleotides read TGCGCCAGCAGCCAAGAGAGTGGGCTAGCGGGGACCTACGAGCAGTACTTC. Its protein is CASSQESGLAGTYEQYF.

The gene calls are TRBV27 and TRBJ1-4; D perhaps matches TRBD1 (6 bases). Germline assignment: CDR1 MNHEY and CDR2 SMNVEV (reference sequence). The CDR3 contains 16 residues. V was trimmed by 2 bases and J by 3 bases, leaving 13 bases between them. CDR3: CASSLGGGTANEKLFF. The CDR3 coding sequence is TGTGCCAGCAGTTTAGGGGGGGGCACGGCTAATGAAAAACTGTTTTTT.

This rearrangement joins TRBV19 to TRBJ2-7; 7 bases align to TRBD1. The CDR3 totals 14 residues. The V segment lost 5 bases and the J segment 0 bases; nucleotides outside the gene matches: 4. Germline CDR1 reads LNHDA; CDR2 reads SQIVND (reference sequence). The DNA for the CDR3 is TGTGCCAGTAGTGTGGGACAGTCCTCCTACGAGCAGTACTTC. As protein: CASSVGQSSYEQYF.

The chain has TRBV6-5 and TRBJ1-4; no definite D call. The CDR3 loop spans 13 amino acids. Trimming removed 7 bases at V and 1 base at J, with 7 bases between. Germline V gene lookup returns CDR1 MNHEY and CDR2 SVGAGI. Written as DNA, the CDR3 is TGTGCCAGCACCCCCCTAACTAATGAAAAACTGTTTTTT. Its translation: CASTPLTNEKLFF.

The gene calls are TRBV27 and TRBJ1-2; D gene unclear. The CDR3 has 14 amino acids. The V end lost 6 bases, the J end lost 4 bases, and 15 bases lay between the germline ends. Germline CDR1 and CDR2: MNHEY and SMNVEV (reference sequence). The CDR3 protein is CASRPFPGSYGYTF. In DNA form, the CDR3 reads TGTGCCAGCAGACCCTTTCCCGGGAGCTATGGCTACACCTTC.

This chain links TRBV5-1 with TRBJ2-3, with 11 bases matching TRBD2. Germline CDR1 SGHRS, CDR2 YFSETQ. The CDR3 loop spans 15 amino acids. The V and J ends lost 0 bases and 9 bases, in that order; junction bases with no gene match: 6. DNA of the CDR3: TGCGCCAGCAGCTTGGATGGGCTAGCGGGGGGAACGCAGTATTTT. The encoded protein is CASSLDGLAGGTQYF. The full variable domain, completed using reference TRBV5-1 and TRBJ2-3, is KAGVTQTPRYLIKTRGQQVTLSCSPISGHRSVSWYQQTPGQGLQFLFEYFSETQRNKGNFPGRFSGRQFSNSRSEMNVSTLELGDSALYLCASSLDGLAGGTQYFGPGTRLTVL.

This clone has only one observation. The rearrangement uses TRBV3-1 (or the pseudogene TRBV3-2) and TRBJ1-2, with 10 bases matching TRBD1. The CDR3 totals 15 residues. Per the germline V gene, CDR1 is LGHDT and CDR2 is YNNKEL (reference sequence). Trimming removed 3 bases from V and 7 bases from J; junction bases left unmatched: 8. CDR3 residues: CASSQAPGTGVGYTF. The CDR3 DNA reads TGTGCCAGCAGCCAGGCCCCGGGGACAGGGGTTGGCTACACCTTC.

This clone was recorded once. This chain uses TRBV4-1 with TRBJ2-7; D gene uncertain. Per germline, CDR1 MGHRA and CDR2 YSYEKL. Trimming took 0 bases from V and 2 from J, leaving 8 bases between them. CDR3 size: 14 residues. The CDR3 nucleotides are TGCGCCAGCAGCCAAGACGGTAATACCTACGAGCAGTACTTC. This sequence encodes CASSQDGNTYEQYF.

This rearrangement joins TRBV6-5 to TRBJ1-2; 7 nucleotides align to TRBD1. Germline V lookup: CDR1 MNHEY, CDR2 SVGAGI. With 7 bases clipped from V and 0 bases from J, the junction kept 5 bases outside the gene matches. The CDR3 runs 14 residues. CDR3 sequence: CASKEGAPNYGYTF. CDR3 in DNA: TGTGCCAGCAAGGAGGGGGCACCTAACTATGGCTACACCTTC.

This rearrangement joins TRBV28 to TRBJ1-2, with D hard to call. The CDR3 contains 13 residues. CDR1 is MDHEN and CDR2 is SYDVKM in the germline V gene. V shed 0 bases and J shed 7 bases, with 9 bases lying between them. The CDR3 spells CASSLWRTIGYTF. CDR3 sequence (DNA): TGTGCCAGCAGTTTATGGCGTACGATTGGCTACACCTTC.

The rearrangement links TRBV28 to TRBJ2-7, with a tentative D call TRBD2 (5 bases). V was shortened by 6 bases and J by 2 bases, with 17 bases between the two germline ends. The CDR3 runs to 15 residues. Germline values: CDR1 MDHEN, CDR2 SYDVKM. Here the CDR3 reads CASSRGGQPPYEQYF. CDR3 sequence (DNA): TGTGCCAGCAGCAGAGGCGGGCAGCCTCCCTACGAGCAGTACTTC.

This clone has a single count. The chain combines TRBV5-1 with TRBJ1-5; 8 bases agree with TRBD1. CDR3 length equals 19 residues. Germline loops: CDR1 SGHRS, CDR2 YFSETQ. V shed 1 base and J 7 bases; nucleotides not matched to a gene: 19. The CDR3 DNA reads as TGCGCCAGCAGCTTGCAACCATCAGGGGGCGGATTTACACCACAGCCCCAGCATTTT. This encodes CASSLQPSGGGFTPQPQHF.

For this clone: The junction does not match germline at one end; this may be a read error. The rearrangement uses TRBV6-1 and TRBJ2-7, with a weak D call TRBD1 (6 bases). In germline, CDR1 is MNHNS, CDR2 SASEGT. This CDR3 has 13 amino acids. CDR3 bases: TGTGCCAGCCGTGACCTGGACAGCTACGAGCAGTACTTC. Amino acids: CASRDLDSYEQYF.

The chain has TRBV5-4 and TRBJ1-1, with D possibly matching TRBD1 (6 bases). The V end lost 3 bases, the J end lost 0 bases, and 18 bases lay between the germline ends. CDR1 SGHNT and CDR2 YYREEE come from the germline V gene (reference sequence). The CDR3 is 17 residues long. CDR3 protein: CASSSPTKDRMNTEAFF. In nucleotides, the CDR3 is TGTGCCAGCAGCTCCCCGACGAAGGACAGAATGAACACTGAAGCTTTCTTT.

The J gene is TRBJ1-4, the V gene TRBV5-6; TRBD1 agrees at 7 bases. CDR1 is SGHDT and CDR2 is YYEEEE in the germline V gene. The V segment lost 6 bases and the J segment 3 bases; nucleotides outside the gene matches: 8. This CDR3 is 15 amino acids long. The CDR3 sequence: CASTPRQGPNEKLFF. The CDR3 DNA sequence: TGTGCCAGCACCCCTCGACAGGGCCCTAATGAAAAACTGTTTTTT.

This clone was seen once. The V call is TRBV19, the J call TRBJ1-2, with D perhaps matching TRBD1 (6 bases). Germline V gene lookup returns CDR1 LNHDA and CDR2 SQIVND (reference sequence). This CDR3 is 15 amino acids long. Trimming removed 7 bases at V and 3 bases at J, with 18 bases between. The CDR3 region is CASTESTGQHYGYTF. As DNA, the CDR3 is TGTGCCAGTACCGAATCAACGGGACAACACTATGGCTACACCTTC.

In this sample, this clone turned up once. The CDR3 loop reads CASSRSHLEETQYF. CDR3 DNA: TGTGCCAGCAGCCGTAGCCATTTAGAAGAGACCCAGTACTTC. The V call is TRBV5-6, the J call TRBJ2-5; D not resolved. Deletions cut 4 bases from V and 3 bases from J, with 13 bases between. CDR1 is SGHDT and CDR2 is YYEEEE in the germline V gene. The CDR3 covers 14 residues.

The chain combines TRBV6-4 with TRBJ2-1; 7 bases line up with TRBD2. Losses at the gene ends were 2 bases for V and 1 base for J; bases not matched to a gene: 5. The CDR3 has 16 residues. In germline, CDR1 is MRHNA, CDR2 SNTAGT. The DNA of the CDR3 is TGTGCCAGCAGTGACGGCGGGAGCGGGTCCTACAATGAGCAGTTCTTC. Residues: CASSDGGSGSYNEQFF.